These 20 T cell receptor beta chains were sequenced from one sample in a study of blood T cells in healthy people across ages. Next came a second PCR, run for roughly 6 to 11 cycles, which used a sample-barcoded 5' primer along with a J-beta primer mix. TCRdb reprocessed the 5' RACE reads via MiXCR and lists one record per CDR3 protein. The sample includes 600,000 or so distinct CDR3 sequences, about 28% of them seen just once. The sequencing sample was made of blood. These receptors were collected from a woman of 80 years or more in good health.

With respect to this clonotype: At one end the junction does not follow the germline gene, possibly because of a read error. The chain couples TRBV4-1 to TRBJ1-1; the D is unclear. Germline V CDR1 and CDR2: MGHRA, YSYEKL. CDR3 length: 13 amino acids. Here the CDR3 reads CAGSQVGNTEAFF. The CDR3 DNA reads TGCGCCGGCAGCCAAGTGGGGAACACTGAAGCTTTCTTT.

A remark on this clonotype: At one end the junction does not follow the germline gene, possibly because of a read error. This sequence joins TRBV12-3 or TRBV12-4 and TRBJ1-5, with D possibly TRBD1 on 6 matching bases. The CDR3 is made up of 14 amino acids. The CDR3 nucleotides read TGTGCCAGCAGTTTAGGGGGGCTTGATCAGCCCCAGCAGTTT. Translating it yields CASSLGGLDQPQQF.

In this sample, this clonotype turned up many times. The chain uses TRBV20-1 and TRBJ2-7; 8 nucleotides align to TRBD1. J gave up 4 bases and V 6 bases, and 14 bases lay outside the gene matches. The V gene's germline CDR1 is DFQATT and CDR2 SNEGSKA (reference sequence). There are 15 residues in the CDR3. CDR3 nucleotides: TGCAGTGCCTCAAACCTAAAGACAGGGGAATACGAGCAGTACTTC. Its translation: CSASNLKTGEYEQYF.

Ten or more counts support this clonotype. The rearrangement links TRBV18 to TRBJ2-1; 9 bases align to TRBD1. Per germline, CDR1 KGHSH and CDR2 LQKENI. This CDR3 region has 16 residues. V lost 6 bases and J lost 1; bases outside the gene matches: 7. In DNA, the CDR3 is TGTGCCAGCTCGCCGGGACAGGGTGGATCCTACAATGAGCAGTTCTTC. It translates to CASSPGQGGSYNEQFF.

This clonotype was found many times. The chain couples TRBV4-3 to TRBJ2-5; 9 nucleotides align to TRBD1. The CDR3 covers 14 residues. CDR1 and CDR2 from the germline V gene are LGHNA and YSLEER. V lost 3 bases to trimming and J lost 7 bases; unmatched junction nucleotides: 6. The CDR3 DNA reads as TGCGCCAGCAGCCAGACAGGGGGTTCGGGGACCCAGTACTTC. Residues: CASSQTGGSGTQYF.

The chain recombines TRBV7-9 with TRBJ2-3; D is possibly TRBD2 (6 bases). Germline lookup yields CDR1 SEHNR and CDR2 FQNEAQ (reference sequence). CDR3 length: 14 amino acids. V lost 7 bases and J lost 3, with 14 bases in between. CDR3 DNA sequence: TGTGCCAGCAACCCTACCGGGAGTACAGATACGCAGTATTTT. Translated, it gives CASNPTGSTDTQYF.

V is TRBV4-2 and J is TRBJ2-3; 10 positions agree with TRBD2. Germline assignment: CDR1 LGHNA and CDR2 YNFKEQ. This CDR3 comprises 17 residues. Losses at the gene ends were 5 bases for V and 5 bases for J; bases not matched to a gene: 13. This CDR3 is CASSGVKASGSGDTQYF. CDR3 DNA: TGTGCCAGCAGCGGCGTGAAGGCTAGCGGGAGTGGAGATACGCAGTATTTT.

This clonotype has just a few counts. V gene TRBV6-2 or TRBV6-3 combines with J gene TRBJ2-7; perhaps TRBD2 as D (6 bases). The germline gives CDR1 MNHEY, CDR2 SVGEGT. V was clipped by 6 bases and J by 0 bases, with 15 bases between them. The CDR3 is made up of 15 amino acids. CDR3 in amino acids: CASRSRRGVSYEQYF. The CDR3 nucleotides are TGTGCCAGCAGATCCCGCCGCGGGGTCTCCTACGAGCAGTACTTC.

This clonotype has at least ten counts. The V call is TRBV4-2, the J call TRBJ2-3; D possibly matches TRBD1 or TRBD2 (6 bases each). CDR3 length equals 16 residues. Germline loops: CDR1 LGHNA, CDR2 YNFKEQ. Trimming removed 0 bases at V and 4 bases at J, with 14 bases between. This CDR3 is CASSQEELAGADTQYF. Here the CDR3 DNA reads TGTGCCAGCAGCCAAGAGGAACTAGCAGGGGCAGATACGCAGTATTTT.

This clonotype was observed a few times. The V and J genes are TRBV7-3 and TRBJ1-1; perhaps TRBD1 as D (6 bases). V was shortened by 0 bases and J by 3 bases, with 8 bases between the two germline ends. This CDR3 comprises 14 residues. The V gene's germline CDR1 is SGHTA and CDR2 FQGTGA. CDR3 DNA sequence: TGTGCCAGCAGCTTAACAGGGGGTTACACTGAAGCTTTCTTT. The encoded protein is CASSLTGGYTEAFF. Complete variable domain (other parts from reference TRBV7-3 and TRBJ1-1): GAGVSQTPSNKVTEKGKYVELRCDPISGHTALYWYRQSLGQGPEFLIYFQGTGAADDSGLPNDRFFAVRPEGSVSTLKIQRTERGDSAVYLCASSLTGGYTEAFFGQGTRLTVV.

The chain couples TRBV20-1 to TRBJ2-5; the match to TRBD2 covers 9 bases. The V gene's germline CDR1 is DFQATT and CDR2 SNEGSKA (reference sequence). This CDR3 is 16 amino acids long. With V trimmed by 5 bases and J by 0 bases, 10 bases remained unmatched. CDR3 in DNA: TGCAGTGCTGGGCGGGGGGGCGTATCTTACCAAGAGACCCAGTACTTC. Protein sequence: CSAGRGGVSYQETQYF.

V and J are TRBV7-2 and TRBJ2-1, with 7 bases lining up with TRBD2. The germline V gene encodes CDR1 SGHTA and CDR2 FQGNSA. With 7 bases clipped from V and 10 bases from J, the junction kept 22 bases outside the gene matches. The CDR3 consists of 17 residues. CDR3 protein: CASTYLPAGTIYKEQFF. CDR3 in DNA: TGTGCCAGCACCTACCTTCCGGCCGGGACTATTTATAAAGAGCAGTTCTTC.

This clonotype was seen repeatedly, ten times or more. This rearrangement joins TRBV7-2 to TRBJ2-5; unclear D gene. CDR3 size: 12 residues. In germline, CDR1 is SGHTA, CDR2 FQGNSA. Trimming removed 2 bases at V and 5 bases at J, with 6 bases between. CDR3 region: CASSLSLETQYF. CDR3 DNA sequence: TGTGCCAGCAGCTTATCGCTGGAGACCCAGTACTTC.

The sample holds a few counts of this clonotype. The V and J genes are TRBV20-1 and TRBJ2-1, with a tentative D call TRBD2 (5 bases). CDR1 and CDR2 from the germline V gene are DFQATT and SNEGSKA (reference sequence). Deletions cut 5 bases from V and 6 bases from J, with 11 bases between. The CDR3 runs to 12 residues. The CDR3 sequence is CSALHGVNEQFF. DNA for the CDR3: TGCAGTGCTCTCCACGGGGTCAATGAGCAGTTCTTC.

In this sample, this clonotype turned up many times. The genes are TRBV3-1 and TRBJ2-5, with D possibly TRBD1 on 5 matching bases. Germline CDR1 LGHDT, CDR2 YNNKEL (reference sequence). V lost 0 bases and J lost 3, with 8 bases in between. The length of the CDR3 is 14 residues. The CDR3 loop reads CASSQDWGKETQYF. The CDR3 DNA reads TGTGCCAGCAGCCAAGATTGGGGCAAAGAGACCCAGTACTTC.

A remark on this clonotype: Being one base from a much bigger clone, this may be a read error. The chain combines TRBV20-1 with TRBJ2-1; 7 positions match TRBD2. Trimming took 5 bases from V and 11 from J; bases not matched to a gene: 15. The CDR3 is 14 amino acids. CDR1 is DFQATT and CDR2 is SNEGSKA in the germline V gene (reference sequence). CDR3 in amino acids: CSAHPPSAGDKQFF. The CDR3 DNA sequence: TGCAGTGCTCATCCCCCCTCTGCGGGGGATAAGCAGTTCTTC.

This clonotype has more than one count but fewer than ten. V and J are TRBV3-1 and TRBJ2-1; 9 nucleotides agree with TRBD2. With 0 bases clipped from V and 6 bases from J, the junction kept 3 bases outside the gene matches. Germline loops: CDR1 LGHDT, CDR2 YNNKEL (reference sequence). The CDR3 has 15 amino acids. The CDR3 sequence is CASSQELLAGNEQFF. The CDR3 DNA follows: TGTGCCAGCAGCCAAGAGCTACTAGCGGGCAATGAGCAGTTCTTC.

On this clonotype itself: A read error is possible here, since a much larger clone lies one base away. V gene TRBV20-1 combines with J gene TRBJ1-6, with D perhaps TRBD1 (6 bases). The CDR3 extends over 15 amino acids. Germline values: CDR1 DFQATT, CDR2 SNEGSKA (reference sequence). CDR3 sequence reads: CSASFGGRTGSPPHF. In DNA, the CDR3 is TGCAGTGCTAGCTTCGGGGGGCGGACTGGTTCACCCCCCCACTTT.

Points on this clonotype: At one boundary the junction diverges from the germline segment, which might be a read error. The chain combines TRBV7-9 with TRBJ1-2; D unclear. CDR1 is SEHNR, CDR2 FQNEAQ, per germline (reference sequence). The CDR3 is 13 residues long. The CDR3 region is CAGSLGRVYGYTF. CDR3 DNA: TGTGCCGGCAGCCTGGGGAGAGTCTATGGCTACACCTTC.

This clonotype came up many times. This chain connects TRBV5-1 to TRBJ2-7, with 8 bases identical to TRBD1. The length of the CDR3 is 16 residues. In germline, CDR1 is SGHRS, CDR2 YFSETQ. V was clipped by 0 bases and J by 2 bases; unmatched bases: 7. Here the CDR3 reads CASSLGARGRPYEQYF. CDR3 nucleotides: TGCGCCAGCAGCTTGGGAGCCAGGGGGCGACCCTACGAGCAGTACTTC.